Listed below are T cell receptor beta chains from one sample, sequenced in a study of early T cells in non-severe SARS-CoV-2 infection. TCRdb analysed the 5' RACE reads with MiXCR anew, one entry per CDR3 protein. Of tens of thousands of distinct CDR3 sequences in the sample, 9% to 15% were seen once. The sample taken for sequencing was whole blood. The source is an adult who was a healthcare worker with PCR-confirmed SARS-CoV-2 infection or an uninfected control (not recorded which). Each CDR3 is given without its conserved first and last residue.

v_call	j_call	cdr3_aa
TRBV20-1	TRBJ1-2	SALDRVRRFAGYT
TRBV28	TRBJ1-5	ASRLALLGNQPQH
TRBV19	TRBJ2-1	ASSSRGLGHNYNEQF
TRBV29-1	TRBJ2-1	SVRGTYNEQF
TRBV30	TRBJ1-3	AWSVTGSGNTIY
TRBV5-4	TRBJ2-3	ASSRGGASAPAGLTDTQY
TRBV6-5	TRBJ2-3	ASSYSDGDTQY
TRBV7-9	TRBJ2-1	ASSGNSGAGEGNEQF
TRBV3-1	TRBJ2-3	ASSQLYGTGAPDTQY
TRBV27	TRBJ2-5	ASSLGSPQETQY
TRBV7-9	TRBJ2-1	ASSLALAGAYNEQF
TRBV4-2	TRBJ1-2	ASSLPDSLYGYT
TRBV12-3/TRBV12-4	TRBJ2-1	ASWDRYNEQF
TRBV13	TRBJ2-2	ASSFTGELF
TRBV20-1	TRBJ2-7	SANPPRQGAHEQY
TRBV29-1	TRBJ2-1	SVAGEGGSPSSYNEQF
TRBV28	TRBJ2-7	ASSLGRASGNLYEQY
TRBV20-1	TRBJ2-3	SARPIAGPSTDTQY
TRBV12-3/TRBV12-4	TRBJ1-5	ASSLHQDNQPQH
TRBV20-1	TRBJ2-7	SARRSSYEQY
TRBV9	TRBJ2-1	ASSVTGSGEQF
TRBV5-4	TRBJ2-1	ASSLGASGAYYNEQF
TRBV20-1	TRBJ2-1	SARRESGRNEQF
TRBV4-1	TRBJ2-1	ASSQDLLAEYNELF
TRBV7-9	TRBJ2-5	ASSRGGETQY
TRBV7-6	TRBJ1-1	ASSLGEGNTEAF
TRBV5-1	TRBJ2-7	ASSVTGGAYEQY
TRBV18	TRBJ2-7	ASSPRTVHEQY
TRBV18	TRBJ2-1	ASSPLQGNYEQF
TRBV2	TRBJ2-7	ASSVGTTYEQY
TRBV12-3/TRBV12-4	TRBJ2-6	ASTPPGRRAGANVLT
TRBV7-2	TRBJ2-3	ASSLVSSYQTDTQY
TRBV30	TRBJ2-1	AWSPSIDEQF
TRBV11-2	TRBJ2-1	ASTSPEAEQF
TRBV5-6	TRBJ2-1	ASSLWEGSYNEQF
TRBV3-1	TRBJ2-5	ASSQGSLAGPGRETQY
TRBV4-2	TRBJ2-7	ASSQETGAYEQY
TRBV2	TRBJ2-5	ASSEPREGRRQETQY
TRBV12-3/TRBV12-4	TRBJ1-5	ASSLNQDQPQH
TRBV12-3/TRBV12-4	TRBJ2-5	ASSPTGGDGTQY
TRBV28	TRBJ2-1	ASSPSDGYPRGYEQF
TRBV28	TRBJ2-3	ASNTLGSRTYTQY
TRBV18	TRBJ2-1	ASSLRGKSEQF
TRBV29-1	TRBJ2-3	SVGTDTQY
TRBV4-2	TRBJ1-1	ASSQYGSLGTEAF
TRBV9	TRBJ2-1	ASSVGGSEQF
TRBV7-9	TRBJ1-5	ASSLDGHPNQPQH
TRBV10-3	TRBJ1-2	AISAQSIDYGYT
TRBV28	TRBJ2-3	ATVAGERTDTQY
TRBV13	TRBJ2-7	ASSSSGPGGEQY
TRBV18	TRBJ2-1	ASSREAGNEQF
TRBV18	TRBJ2-5	ASSLTGTQETQY
TRBV28	TRBJ1-5	ASYGGQGGGQPQH
TRBV28	TRBJ1-1	ASSLTDTEAF